Below are 21 T cell receptor beta chains sequenced from a single sample in a study of technical replicates of blood from a handful of donors. Produced via immunoSEQ multiplex PCR; TCRdb's table is partial and in-frame only. The sample gives about 75,000 clones, around 97% of which show up once; approximately 0.18% is in the top ten. The sequencing input was T cells isolated from PBMCs. These receptors were obtained from a human donor in good health.

The chain has TRBV6-5 and TRBJ1-5, with D possibly matching TRBD1 (5 bases). Between the trimmed V and J ends, which lost 6 bases and 6 bases, there was a span of 15 bases. The CDR3 is 14 residues long. Germline CDR1 and CDR2: MNHEY and SVGAGI. The CDR3 DNA is TGTGCCAGCAGGCCCCGACAGAAAGGTCAGCCCCAGCATTTT. It encodes CASRPRQKGQPQHF.

The genes are TRBV7-2 and TRBJ1-1; 8 bases are a match to TRBD1. Trimming at V came to 3 bases and at J to 4 bases, leaving 4 bases not matched to a gene. Per the germline V gene, CDR1 is SGHTA and CDR2 is FQGNSA. CDR3 length equals 14 residues. The CDR3, as DNA: TGTGCCAGCAGCTTTCTACAGGGGGGCACTGAAGCTTTCTTT. Translated: CASSFLQGGTEAFF.

The chain has TRBV30 and TRBJ2-7, with D possibly matching TRBD2 (5 bases). Germline-derived CDR1 and CDR2 are GTSNPN and SVGIG (reference sequence). Trimming left V 2 bases short and J 4 bases short, with 15 bases between. The CDR3 covers 14 residues. The CDR3 coding sequence is TGTGCCTGGAGTCCTCCGGGGTCAGATTACGAGCAGTACTTC. Protein product: CAWSPPGSDYEQYF.

The CDR3 sequence is CAWRNPSSNQPQHF. As DNA, the CDR3 is TGTGCCTGGAGGAATCCTAGCAGCAATCAGCCCCAGCATTTT. The chain employs TRBV30 and TRBJ1-5, with D unclear. The CDR3 has 14 amino acids. The V and J ends lost 3 bases and 1 base respectively, with 10 bases between them. Germline assignment: CDR1 GTSNPN and CDR2 SVGIG (reference sequence).

The chain has TRBV27 and TRBJ1-1; D may be TRBD1 (5 bases). V lost 5 bases and J 4 bases, leaving 11 bases between the germline ends. The CDR3 contains 13 residues. Looked up from germline, CDR1 is MNHEY and CDR2 is SMNVEV (reference sequence). Written as DNA, the CDR3 is TGTGCCAGCAGTCGGAGGGGAGTCACTGAAGCTTTCTTT. It yields the protein CASSRRGVTEAFF.

This clone was seen once. The chain links TRBV9 to TRBJ1-1; TRBD1 matches 7 bases. Germline trimming cut 3 bases from V and 1 base from J; bases unmatched to any gene: 9. The CDR3 loop spans 16 amino acids. Germline V lookup: CDR1 SGDLS, CDR2 YYNGEE. For the CDR3, the DNA is TGTGCCAGCAGCGCTTACAGGGGATACTCGAACACTGAAGCTTTCTTT. Its protein product is CASSAYRGYSNTEAFF.

The table lists this clone with a count of one. The V and J genes are TRBV28 and TRBJ1-4; 8 positions agree with TRBD1. V lost 4 bases to trimming and J lost 8 bases; unmatched junction nucleotides: 9. Germline values: CDR1 MDHEN, CDR2 SYDVKM. The CDR3 totals 15 residues. The CDR3 nucleotides are TGTGCCAGCAGTTCTTGGGACAGGAGTCACGAAAAACTGTTTTTT. Encoded protein: CASSSWDRSHEKLFF.

J is TRBJ2-7 and V is TRBV6-5; 7 nucleotides align to TRBD1. The CDR3 is made up of 14 amino acids. The junction had 6 bases not matched to a gene; V was cut back by 6 bases and J by 1 base. Per germline, CDR1 MNHEY and CDR2 SVGAGI. The CDR3 DNA sequence: TGTGCCAGCAGGTACGCACAGGGGTCCTACGAGCAGTACTTC. It is translated as CASRYAQGSYEQYF.

J is TRBJ2-1 and V is TRBV7-9, with a weak D call TRBD2 (5 bases). V lost 5 bases and J 3 bases, leaving 17 bases between the germline ends. The CDR3 length is 16 residues. Germline-derived CDR1 and CDR2 are SEHNR and FQNEAQ (reference sequence). CDR3 region: CASSGGLGGYYNEQFF. CDR3 in DNA: TGTGCCAGCAGCGGCGGGCTGGGTGGCTACTACAATGAGCAGTTCTTC.

The CDR3 protein is CVRSFEGQGVPGEQYF. DNA for the CDR3: TGTGTCAGAAGCTTTGAAGGGCAGGGGGTACCTGGCGAGCAGTACTTC. The V and J genes are TRBV7-5 and TRBJ2-7; the table's D call TRBD1 went unverified against the DNA. TRBV7-5 is a pseudogene. The CDR3 extends over 16 amino acids.

The gene calls are TRBV18 and TRBJ1-4; D remains ambiguous. Germline V gene sequence: CDR1 KGHSH, CDR2 LQKENI. The V and J ends lost 3 bases and 5 bases respectively, with 4 bases between them. The CDR3 is 12 residues long. This CDR3 is CASSPTNEKLFF. The CDR3 bases are TGTGCCAGCTCACCCACAAATGAAAAACTGTTTTTT.

Remarks on this clone: Other DNA sequences from this sample encode an identical CDR3 as well. This chain joins TRBV7-9 and TRBJ1-2, with D maybe TRBD1 (5 bases). Germline values: CDR1 SEHNR, CDR2 FQNEAQ (reference sequence). V lost 1 base and J 8 bases, leaving 11 bases between the germline ends. The CDR3 runs 13 residues. Written as DNA, the CDR3 is TGTGCCAGCAGCTTAGGCGGGGGAGGGGGCTACACCTTC. It is translated as CASSLGGGGGYTF.

The V call is TRBV6-6, the J call TRBJ2-7; 8 bases are shared with TRBD1. The CDR3 sequence is 13 residues long. Germline CDR1 is MNHNY and CDR2 is SVGAGI (reference sequence). J was trimmed by 7 bases and V by 6 bases; bases with no gene match: 8. The CDR3 DNA sequence: TGTGCCAGCAGAACCGGACAGGGCTGGGAGCAGTACTTC. Its protein is CASRTGQGWEQYF.

J is TRBJ2-5 and V is TRBV7-2; D perhaps matches TRBD1 (5 bases). The V gene's germline CDR1 is SGHTA and CDR2 FQGNSA. V was trimmed by 0 bases and J by 2 bases, leaving 10 bases between them. The CDR3 spans 15 residues. The CDR3 reads CASSLAVAGQETQYF. The CDR3 nucleotides read TGTGCCAGCAGCTTAGCCGTTGCAGGGCAAGAGACCCAGTACTTC.

The chain joins TRBV7-8 to TRBJ2-6, with 9 bases that match TRBD1. Germline CDR1 and CDR2: SGHVS and FQNEAQ. Germline trimming cut 5 bases from V and 1 base from J; bases unmatched to any gene: 3. CDR3 length equals 16 residues. CDR3 bases: TGTGCCAGCAGCCCGGGACAGGGTTCTGGGGCCAACGTCCTGACTTTC. As protein: CASSPGQGSGANVLTF.

V is TRBV28 and J is TRBJ1-2, with D tentatively TRBD1 (5 bases). Germline CDR1 reads MDHEN; CDR2 reads SYDVKM. The CDR3 totals 15 residues. Trimming shortened V by 7 bases and J by 4 bases, and 19 bases separated the two germline ends. CDR3 in DNA: TGTGCCAGCACCCTCATTAATAAGGGGCCCTATGGCTACACCTTC. Amino acid sequence: CASTLINKGPYGYTF.

In its sample, this clone was seen once. J is TRBJ2-7 and V is TRBV9; 11 positions agree with TRBD2. Per germline, CDR1 SGDLS and CDR2 YYNGEE. With V trimmed by 7 bases and J by 4 bases, 7 bases remained unmatched. CDR3 size: 14 residues. The CDR3 sequence: CASGGGLADYEQYF. The CDR3 nucleotides are TGTGCCAGCGGGGGGGGACTAGCGGATTACGAGCAGTACTTC.

The rearrangement uses TRBV15 and TRBJ1-1; D uncertain. This CDR3 has 15 residues. Trimming left V 3 bases short and J 4 bases short, with 15 bases between. The germline V gene encodes CDR1 LNHNV and CDR2 YYDKDF (reference sequence). This chain's CDR3 is CATSSNRGVATEAFF. The DNA of the CDR3 is TGTGCCACCAGCAGTAATCGGGGAGTGGCCACTGAAGCTTTCTTT.

The chain has TRBV29-1 and TRBJ2-1; 11 nucleotides line up with TRBD2. The CDR3 spans 17 residues. V gave up 3 bases and J gave up 1 base; unmatched junction bases: 8. Germline CDR1 is SQVTM and CDR2 is ANQGSEA. The CDR3 sequence is CSVEFSGGARSYNEQFF. The CDR3 DNA follows: TGCAGCGTTGAGTTTAGCGGGGGGGCTAGGTCCTACAATGAGCAGTTCTTC.

The chain links TRBV2 to TRBJ1-1; D unclear. This CDR3 comprises 13 residues. Looked up from germline, CDR1 is SNHLY and CDR2 is FYNNEI. Trimming took off 7 bases at V and 2 bases at J, with 11 bases between the two ends. CDR3 nucleotide sequence: TGTGCCAGCACAGACCGGACTAACACTGAAGCTTTCTTT. This sequence encodes CASTDRTNTEAFF.

This chain uses TRBV6-1 with TRBJ2-5; 7 bases are shared with TRBD1. This CDR3 contains 13 residues. The V segment lost 7 bases and the J segment 4 bases; nucleotides outside the gene matches: 6. Germline CDR1 MNHNS, CDR2 SASEGT. Written as DNA, the CDR3 is TGTGCCAGCACTAGGGGGCCGGGAGAGACCCAGTACTTC. Translating it yields CASTRGPGETQYF.